The clone carrying this T cell receptor (beta chain) was seen only a few times. The antigen is unknown. Trimming took off 1 base at V and 6 bases at J, with 12 bases between the two ends. The CDR3 has 15 amino acids. The germline V gene encodes CDR1 SGHTA and CDR2 FQGNSA. This record comes from a study of vaccination and CD4 T cells after COVID-19. Study as a whole: PCR on nasal swabs identified SARS-CoV-2 in convalescent patients, of whom nine were mild and one severe. Median time from COVID diagnosis to post-COVID sampling was over 85 days (35 to 161).

General study results and limits: Among those convalescent, a median about 85% of reactive clones emerged solely post-vaccination. It was found that, in convalescent patients, 304 of 307 vaccine-specific clones were spike mono-reactive.

As for treatment: roughly ten-day PBMC culture with coronavirus spike peptide pools or control peptides (ViraFEST assay). An Oncomine TCR Beta short-read assay was used to sequence the DNA from cultured CD4+ T cells. From the PCR reads, TCRdb called clonotypes with MiXCR, one entry per CDR3 protein. The sample contains under 13,000 distinct CDR3 sequences, over 75% of which appear only once. This sequence joins TRBV7-2 and TRBJ2-2, with a weak D call TRBD2 (5 bases). The TCR originated in a human donor who had recovered from COVID-19. The source material was CD4+ T cells from blood, cultured in vitro. For the CDR3, the DNA is TGTGCCAGCAGCTTAGTCGGGGAATCGTCCGGGGAGCTGTTTTTT. Its translation: CASSLVGESSGELFF.